Below, 8 T cell receptor beta chains from the same sample are listed, as sequenced in a study of blood T cells in healthy people across ages. A sample-barcoded 5' primer and a J-beta primer mix were used in a second PCR of roughly 6 to 11 cycles. TCRdb used MiXCR to reprocess the 5' RACE reads, holding one entry per CDR3 protein. The repertoire holds 850,000 to 950,000 distinct CDR3 sequences, with 25% to 30% as singletons. Specimen: blood. Receptors originate from a woman of 80 years or more in good health.

This clonotype occurred many times. J is TRBJ1-2 and V is TRBV7-2; 8 positions match TRBD1. CDR3 length: 17 amino acids. Unmatched junction bases numbered 16, after V lost 6 bases and J lost 4 bases. Germline-derived CDR1 and CDR2 are SGHTA and FQGNSA. The DNA for the CDR3 is TGTGCCAGCAGTCAATTTCAGGGGGCAGCCGGGGGCTATGGCTACACCTTC. Translating gives CASSQFQGAAGGYGYTF. The whole variable domain, remainder taken from reference TRBV7-2 and TRBJ1-2, is GAGVSQSPSNKVTEKGKDVELRCDPISGHTALYWYRQSLGQGLEFLIYFQGNSAPDKSGLPSDRFSAERTGGSVSTLTIQRTQQEDSAVYLCASSQFQGAAGGYGYTFGSGTRLTVV.

There are a few counts of this clonotype. The chain joins TRBV18 to TRBJ2-7; weak D call: TRBD1 (6 bases). V lost 3 bases to trimming and J lost 6 bases, with 15 bases between them. This CDR3 has 14 residues. Germline lookup yields CDR1 KGHSH and CDR2 LQKENI. This chain's CDR3 is CASSPLSPGVEQYF. CDR3 sequence (DNA): TGTGCCAGCTCACCCCTTTCCCCAGGGGTCGAGCAGTACTTC.

Ten or more counts support this clonotype. The chain recombines TRBV12-3 or TRBV12-4 with TRBJ1-6, with D possibly being TRBD1 (5 bases). The CDR3 runs to 18 residues. Trimming removed 1 base at V and 2 bases at J, with 15 bases between. The CDR3 DNA sequence: TGTGCCAGCAGTTTAGGGGTGGCGGGGGTCGCCTATAATTCACCCCTCCACTTT. Its translation is CASSLGVAGVAYNSPLHF.

In its sample, this clonotype was seen many times. The chain employs TRBV9 and TRBJ2-3; 8 bases fit TRBD1. The CDR3 runs 13 residues. J gave up 4 bases and V 4 bases, and 2 bases lay outside the gene matches. Germline V CDR1 and CDR2: SGDLS, YYNGEE. The CDR3 DNA reads as TGTGCCAGCAGCCGGACAGGGCCAGATACGCAGTATTTT. This codes for CASSRTGPDTQYF.

The V and J genes are TRBV6-6 and TRBJ1-3, with TRBD1 matching 8 bases. Germline V gene data show CDR1 as MNHNY and CDR2 as SVGAGI (reference sequence). Unmatched junction bases numbered 8, after V lost 6 bases and J lost 4 bases. The CDR3 runs to 15 residues. CDR3 in amino acids: CASSFDRGQGNTIYF. The CDR3 DNA reads TGTGCCAGCAGCTTTGACAGGGGACAAGGAAACACCATATATTTT.

In its sample, this clonotype was seen a few times. CDR3 sequence: CAWRWGDTEAFF. The CDR3 nucleotides are TGTGCCTGGAGGTGGGGTGACACTGAAGCTTTCTTT. The chain couples TRBV30 to TRBJ1-1; no reliable D call. Germline V gives CDR1 GTSNPN, CDR2 SVGIG (reference sequence). The CDR3 has 12 amino acids. Trimming pared 3 bases from V and 3 bases from J, leaving 8 bases between.

V and J are TRBV9 and TRBJ2-7; D gene ambiguous. CDR3 length equals 11 residues. CDR1 SGDLS and CDR2 YYNGEE come from the germline V gene. Trimming took 3 bases from V and 6 from J, leaving 7 bases between them. CDR3 in amino acids: CASSDCSEQYF. The CDR3 nucleotides are TGTGCCAGCAGCGACTGTTCCGAGCAGTACTTC.

This clonotype was detected a few times. One junction end disagrees with the germline gene, perhaps due to a read error. The rearrangement links TRBV25-1 to TRBJ1-1; 7 bases match TRBD1. The CDR3 extends over 15 amino acids. Germline-derived CDR1 and CDR2 are MGHDK and SYGVNS. The CDR3 is CASRPTGALNTGAFF. CDR3 DNA: TGTGCCAGCAGACCTACAGGGGCCCTGAACACTGGAGCTTTCTTT.